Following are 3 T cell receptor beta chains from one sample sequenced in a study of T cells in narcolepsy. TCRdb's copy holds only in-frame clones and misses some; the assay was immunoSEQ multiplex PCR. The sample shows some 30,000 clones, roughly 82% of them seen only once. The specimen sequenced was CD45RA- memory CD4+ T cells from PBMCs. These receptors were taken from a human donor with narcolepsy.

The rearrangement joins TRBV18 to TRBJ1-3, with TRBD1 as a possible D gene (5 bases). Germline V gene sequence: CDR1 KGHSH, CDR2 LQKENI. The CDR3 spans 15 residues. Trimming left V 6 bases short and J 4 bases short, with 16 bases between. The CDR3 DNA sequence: TGTGCCAGCTCCGTCCCGGGACGTGCCGGAAACACCATATATTTT. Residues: CASSVPGRAGNTIYF.

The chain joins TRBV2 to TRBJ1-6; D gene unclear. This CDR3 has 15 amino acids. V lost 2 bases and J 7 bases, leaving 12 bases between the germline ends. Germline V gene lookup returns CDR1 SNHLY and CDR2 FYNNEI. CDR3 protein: CASSERETRNSPLHF. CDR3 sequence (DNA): TGTGCCAGCAGTGAAAGAGAGACAAGGAATTCACCCCTCCACTTT.

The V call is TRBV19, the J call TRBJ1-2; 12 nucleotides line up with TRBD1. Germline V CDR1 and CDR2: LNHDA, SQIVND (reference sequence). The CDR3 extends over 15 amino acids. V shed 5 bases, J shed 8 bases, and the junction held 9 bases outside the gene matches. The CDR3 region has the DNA TGTGCCAGTAGTCTCCCGGGACAGGGGGCCGGAGGCTACACCTTC. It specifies CASSLPGQGAGGYTF.